The text below deals with one T cell receptor (beta chain). Its antigen is unknown. The data originate from a study of T-cell memory formation after mild COVID-19. Whole-study context: In these data, TCR clusters were largely donor specific. Study-level findings and limits: Clonal second-wave expansions that peaked on day 37 had unconfirmed SARS-CoV-2 specificity.

Constant-segment primers and 5'RACE yielded cDNA libraries for TCR alpha and TCR beta, each carrying sample barcodes and UMIs. TCRdb re-derived calls from the 5' RACE reads in MiXCR, one entry per CDR3 protein. Altogether hundreds of thousands of distinct CDR3 sequences are present, roughly 15% being singletons, with the ten largest covering approximately 25%. CDR3 length: 19 residues. The V and J ends lost 1 base and 4 bases respectively, with 20 bases between them. The germline V gene encodes CDR1 MGHRA and CDR2 YSYEKL. The sequenced sample consisted of PBMCs or a T cell subset sorted from them (not recorded which). This TCR was sampled from a man in his late teens or twenties who had mild COVID-19 (a few samples of this study predate the infection). Cell type and time point are not known. The chain has TRBV4-1 and TRBJ1-6; D gene uncertain. CDR3 nucleotides: TGCGCCAGCAGCCAAGTGAGCCCAAACCGGGATTCGTATAATTCACCCCTCCACTTT. Protein product: CASSQVSPNRDSYNSPLHF.